This TCR beta chain was found in a study of cytomegalovirus exposure and HLA in healthy donors (dated by TCRdb to the late 2010s). Context from the whole study: The 500 to 800 repertoires of the first cohort and the 120 validation repertoires were produced on the same platform, according to a later analysis. To predict cytomegalovirus infection status, the study brought together high-throughput TCR immunosequencing, statistical association of individual TCRs with disease status, and machine learning. The study was designed to test whether signatures of past pathogen exposure could be identified by cataloging public T cell receptors. Besides the first cohort of around 670 subjects, a separate validation cohort made up of 120 or so different subjects was used.

Overall study results and their limits: All 120 or so repertoires were used to score co-occurrence in the validation cohort in a later analysis, because that analysis had no HLA typing for the cohort. Most TCR sequences were observed very rarely across donors, whereas some public TCRs were present in many individuals. In a later analysis, TCRs clustered in the first cohort were found to also tend to co-occur in the 100 to 150 validation repertoires, with approximately 93% of cluster scores above 0. In both the original and validation cohorts, the classifier was reported to diagnose cytomegalovirus status with high specificity and sensitivity. In the study, around 160 TCR beta chains were listed as associated with cytomegalovirus. According to the authors, the approach could potentially be generalized to other disease states and immunological phenotypes. In vitro tests confirmed that three of the cytomegalovirus-associated TCR beta chains recognize cytomegalovirus antigens.

The method was the immunoSEQ multiplex PCR assay. Under the source paper's analysis protocol: To diagnose cytomegalovirus status from the catalog of TCR beta chain sequences, a statistical classification framework was built. As stored in TCRdb, this immuneACCESS dataset retains in-frame rearrangements with V and J assigned. A fraction of the clones does not appear; measured against another copy, unresolved V genes explain less than half of the discrepancy, and the remainder lacks a known reason. Clonal size and the V and J genes are those of that table, whereas D and trimming came from the DNA. For this sample the table gives some 260,000 clones, of which about 90% were detected only once. The ten largest account for 3% to 3.5% of the sample. The donors belonged to the validation cohort of over a hundred subjects, which was separate from the approximately 700-subject first cohort. Remarks on this clone: The antigen this receptor binds is unknown. Per-nucleotide qualities are absent, and no much larger clonotype sits a single base away.

CDR1 and CDR2 are read off the germline V gene as MNHEY and SVGAGI. V sheds 6 bases and J sheds 7 bases, leaving 6 bases between their ends. The CDR3 measures 11 amino acids from cysteine to phenylalanine. Only the CDR3 DNA stays, 33 bases, in frame from base 1. The source is a woman aged 25 to 39 in good health and CMV-seronegative. What was sequenced was PBMCs. Rearrangement joined TRBV6-5 to TRBJ1-4; the D gene assignment is ambiguous. The DNA reads as follows: TGTGCCAGCAGGGACGGTGAAAAACTGTTTTTT. Its protein is CASRDGEKLFF.